This TCR beta chain was sequenced during a study of blood T cell repertoires in COVID-19 (dated by TCRdb to 2020 to 2021). Background on the whole study: Samples covering the acute and convalescent phases of COVID-19 were provided by collaborators in the United States, Italy and Spain. The material from the prospective study consisted of cDNA or gDNA derived from T cells, B-cell-depleted T cells, or PBMCs. Subjects who had been exposed to COVID-19, were actively infected with it, or had recovered from it provided the deeply sampled blood TCRbeta repertoires that made up the dataset. The repertoires were made available in a free public database intended to serve as a resource for research on the immune response to SARS-CoV-2. Samples were obtained from the ongoing ImmuneRACE study (first 160 participants) and from about 1,300 subjects provided by 6 global collaborators. Nearly every sample came with metadata listing a de-identified subject ID, COVID-19 status, age in years and sex. HLA class I and class II types, where available, came from metadata supplied by the sample provider rather than from assay-based typing.

One collaborating source in Seattle enrolled patients during active infection and followed them longitudinally through the course of disease. The collaborating institutions used their own protocols to collect whole blood in K2EDTA tubes. For TCRbeta analysis, collaborators shipped samples as frozen whole blood, isolated PBMCs, or DNA extracted from either of those sample types. The immunoSEQ Assay, a bias-controlled multiplex PCR, was used to amplify TCRbeta CDR3 regions from genomic DNA. On the authors' methods: The number of nucleated cells in each sample was estimated from the amplification of reference gene primers within the assay. To quantify the absolute abundance of each unique TCRbeta CDR3 rearrangement, sequence reads were collapsed and filtered. Productive Simpson clonality was computed per sample as the square root of Simpson's diversity index over productive rearrangements. Entries here come from immuneACCESS through TCRdb and include only in-frame sequences with V and J called. Some clones fail to appear in such tables; in the studies checked, an unresolved V gene covers under half of the shortfall, and the cause of the remainder is unknown. D and trimming come from the DNA, and the V and J calls and clone size come from that table. The sample table lists some 68,000 clones, nearly 90% of them with a count of one. The biggest ten clones account for around 3.7% of the sample.

The junction carries 5 bases between V and J, which are trimmed by 1 base and 4 bases respectively. The CDR3 covers 13 residues, taking in both the cysteine and the phenylalanine. The only DNA kept is the CDR3, 39 bases in frame from the first base. CDR1 and CDR2, looked up from the germline V gene, are SGHRS and YFSETQ. Overall study results and their limits: How much clinical and demographic metadata was included differed by source and by participant, and the metadata was provided uncurated.

This clone was detected only once. Its specific antigen is unknown. No base quality values were provided; no much bigger clone lies one nucleotide off. The chain couples TRBV5-1 to TRBJ1-4; the D gene cannot be named for sure. The TCR comes from a woman aged 45-65 years with COVID-19, enrolled during active disease. Sequencing input: peripheral blood. The CDR3 region has the sequence CASSLQNNEKLFF. The nucleotide sequence reads as follows: TGCGCCAGCAGCTTGCAGAATAATGAAAAACTGTTTTTT.